This TCR beta chain was retrieved from a study of post-analysis software for immune sequencing data. For the study at large: Relapsing-remitting, secondary progressive and progressive-relapsing forms made up the multiple sclerosis disease courses.

General study points: The study found TRBV5-6, TRBV5-1 and TRBV20-1 among 4 or 5 TRBV segments more frequent in patients than controls. Controls significantly exceeded multiple sclerosis patients in normalized Chao1 diversity.

This CDR3 region has 13 residues. The V gene's germline CDR1 is SGHTA and CDR2 FQGNSA. Trimming removed 4 bases at V and 7 bases at J, with 14 bases between. Unique molecular identifiers were present in the TCR beta cDNA libraries. The yield from roughly 1 to 10 million T cells was roughly 500,000 cDNA molecules in total. TCRdb passed the PCR reads through MiXCR, listing each CDR3 protein once. The data hold 750,000 to 950,000 distinct CDR3 sequences, with approximately 53% observed a single time. This clonotype was seen many times. What it recognizes is unknown. The TCR comes from a girl aged 10 to 17 with multiple sclerosis. Source material: blood. The chain links TRBV7-2 to TRBJ2-7; D is unresolved. The CDR3 DNA reads as TGTGCCAGCAGCTCCGACTCCACCCGAGAGCAGTACTTC. Translation: CASSSDSTREQYF. The complete variable domain, with remaining parts taken from reference TRBV7-2 and TRBJ2-7, reads GAGVSQSPSNKVTEKGKDVELRCDPISGHTALYWYRQSLGQGLEFLIYFQGNSAPDKSGLPSDRFSAERTGGSVSTLTIQRTQQEDSAVYLCASSSDSTREQYFGPGTRLTVT.